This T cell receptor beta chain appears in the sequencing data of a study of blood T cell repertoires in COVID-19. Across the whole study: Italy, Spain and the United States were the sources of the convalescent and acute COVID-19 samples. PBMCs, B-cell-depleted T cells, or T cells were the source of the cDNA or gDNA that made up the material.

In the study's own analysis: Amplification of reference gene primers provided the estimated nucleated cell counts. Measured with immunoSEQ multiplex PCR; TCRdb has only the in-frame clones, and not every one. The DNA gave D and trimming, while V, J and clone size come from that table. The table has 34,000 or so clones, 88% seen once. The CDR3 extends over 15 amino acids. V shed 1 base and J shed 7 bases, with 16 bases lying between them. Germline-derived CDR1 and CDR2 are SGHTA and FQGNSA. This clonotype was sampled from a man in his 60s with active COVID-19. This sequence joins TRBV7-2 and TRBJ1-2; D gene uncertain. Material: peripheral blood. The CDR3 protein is CASSLDLGQLRGYTF. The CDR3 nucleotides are TGTGCCAGCAGCTTAGATCTGGGCCAACTGCGTGGCTACACCTTC.